The 28 T cell receptor beta chains below all came from one sample that was sequenced in a study of monozygotic twins with inflammatory bowel disease. Reprocessing the 5' RACE reads, TCRdb reports a single entry for every CDR3 protein and omits DNA. This sample contains approximately 150,000 distinct CDR3 sequences. Source material: blood. These receptors were taken from a human donor with ulcerative colitis or Crohn's disease, or a healthy co-twin of an affected twin (not recorded which).

The J gene is TRBJ2-1, the V gene TRBV7-2. This CDR3 has 13 amino acids. Looked up from germline, CDR1 is SGHTA and CDR2 is FQGNSA. The chain's CDR3 is CASSLYLSNEQFF. Filled out from reference TRBV7-2 and TRBJ2-1, the complete variable domain reads GAGVSQSPSNKVTEKGKDVELRCDPISGHTALYWYRQSLGQGLEFLIYFQGNSAPDKSGLPSDRFSAERTGGSVSTLTIQRTQQEDSAVYLCASSLYLSNEQFFGPGTRLTVL.

This chain connects TRBV5-1 to TRBJ2-7; TCRdb selects TRBD1, and the lack of DNA leaves this call unchecked. Germline V gene sequence: CDR1 SGHRS, CDR2 YFSETQ. The CDR3 runs to 14 residues. The CDR3 is CASSLGTAVYEQYF.

The rearrangement links TRBV24-1 to TRBJ2-2; TCRdb's D call of TRBD1 is untestable without DNA. The CDR3 loop spans 15 amino acids. In germline, CDR1 is KGHDR, CDR2 SFDVKD. Here the CDR3 reads CATSDSRRGIGELFF.

The rearrangement uses TRBV5-1 and TRBJ1-4; TCRdb proposes TRBD1, but this gene call is untestable without DNA. This CDR3 has 15 amino acids. Looked up from germline, CDR1 is SGHRS and CDR2 is YFSETQ. The CDR3 loop is CASSTTGGETEKLFF.

V and J are TRBV20-1 and TRBJ1-2. This CDR3 spans 14 amino acids. Germline V gives CDR1 DFQATT, CDR2 SNEGSKA (reference sequence). The CDR3 protein is CSARERGTSYGYTF.

The chain links TRBV4-1 to TRBJ2-5; absent DNA, TCRdb's TRBD1 call cannot be checked. The germline V gene encodes CDR1 MGHRA and CDR2 YSYEKL. CDR3 length: 14 residues. CDR3 protein: CASSQVGVLETQYF.

The CDR3 sequence: CSARDLGLGNEKLFF. This rearrangement joins TRBV20-1 to TRBJ1-4. The V gene's germline CDR1 is DFQATT and CDR2 SNEGSKA (reference sequence). CDR3 size: 15 residues.

The chain combines TRBV7-2 with TRBJ2-5. Germline-derived CDR1 and CDR2 are SGHTA and FQGNSA. There are 12 residues in the CDR3. CDR3 amino acids: CASSYIRETQYF. Looking up the rest from reference TRBV7-2 and TRBJ2-5 gives the full variable domain: GAGVSQSPSNKVTEKGKDVELRCDPISGHTALYWYRQSLGQGLEFLIYFQGNSAPDKSGLPSDRFSAERTGGSVSTLTIQRTQQEDSAVYLCASSYIRETQYFGPGTRLLVL.

The chain combines TRBV3-1 with TRBJ2-6; TCRdb reports TRBD1, a call that lacks DNA to check it against. CDR3 size: 15 residues. Germline V gene lookup returns CDR1 LGHDT and CDR2 YNNKEL (reference sequence). CDR3 amino acids: CASSRRTALANVLTF. Full variable domain (missing parts from reference TRBV3-1 and TRBJ2-6): DTAVSQTPKYLVTQMGNDKSIKCEQNLGHDTMYWYKQDSKKFLKIMFSYNNKELIINETVPNRFSPKSPDKAHLNLHINSLELGDSAVYFCASSRRTALANVLTFGAGSRLTVL.

This sequence joins TRBV30 and TRBJ1-2; the D gene TCRdb calls, TRBD1, cannot be checked with no DNA. The CDR3 contains 15 residues. Germline V gives CDR1 GTSNPN, CDR2 SVGIG (reference sequence). The CDR3 loop reads CAWSASTGVNYGYTF.

This clonotype shows up as medium-sized by frequency. This chain links TRBV28 with TRBJ2-7; lacking DNA, the TRBD1 call made by TCRdb goes unchecked. Germline CDR1 is MDHEN and CDR2 is SYDVKM. The CDR3 is 15 residues long. The CDR3 spells CASSPDTDPDNEQYF.

The V and J genes are TRBV5-1 and TRBJ2-5; TCRdb's D gene call, TRBD1, goes unchecked for lack of DNA. There are 13 residues in the CDR3. From germline, CDR1 is SGHRS and CDR2 YFSETQ. This CDR3 is CASSYDRGETQYF. Looking up the rest from reference TRBV5-1 and TRBJ2-5 gives the full variable domain: KAGVTQTPRYLIKTRGQQVTLSCSPISGHRSVSWYQQTPGQGLQFLFEYFSETQRNKGNFPGRFSGRQFSNSRSEMNVSTLELGDSALYLCASSYDRGETQYFGPGTRLLVL.

The V gene is TRBV27, the J gene TRBJ2-3; TCRdb returns TRBD1, unconfirmable since there is no DNA. Germline V gene sequence: CDR1 MNHEY, CDR2 SMNVEV (reference sequence). This CDR3 spans 15 amino acids. The CDR3 is CASSQDRVLIDTQYF.

The CDR3 reads CATSDPGSPVEYF. V gene TRBV24-1 combines with J gene TRBJ2-3; the D call from TCRdb, TRBD2, cannot be confirmed without DNA. This CDR3 comprises 13 residues. The germline V gene has CDR1 KGHDR and CDR2 SFDVKD.

This chain joins TRBV27 and TRBJ2-7; TCRdb lists TRBD1, though no DNA is available to test this call. The CDR3 has 14 residues. Germline V gene sequence: CDR1 MNHEY, CDR2 SMNVEV (reference sequence). CDR3 region: CASSLQGAWYEQYF.

The chain recombines TRBV5-1 with TRBJ1-4; with no DNA, the TCRdb D assignment of TRBD1 cannot be verified. From germline, CDR1 is SGHRS and CDR2 YFSETQ. The CDR3 spans 15 residues. The CDR3 loop reads CASSRRQGSNEKLFF.

This sequence joins TRBV20-1 and TRBJ1-5; lacking DNA, the TRBD1 call made by TCRdb goes unchecked. This CDR3 is built from 13 residues. Germline V CDR1 and CDR2: DFQATT, SNEGSKA (reference sequence). The CDR3 protein is CSAREGQNQPQHF.

This chain uses TRBV5-1 with TRBJ1-1. This CDR3 contains 11 residues. The germline V gene has CDR1 SGHRS and CDR2 YFSETQ. The CDR3 loop is CASSLWGEAFF.

The chain links TRBV5-1 to TRBJ2-6; checking the TCRdb D call of TRBD1 is not possible without DNA. The CDR3 extends over 15 amino acids. CDR1 SGHRS and CDR2 YFSETQ come from the germline V gene. The CDR3 protein is CASSTTGSGANVLTF.

The chain uses TRBV5-1 and TRBJ2-1; TCRdb indicates TRBD1, and absent DNA this call remains unverified. CDR3 size: 18 residues. The V gene's germline CDR1 is SGHRS and CDR2 YFSETQ. CDR3 protein: CASSLVVMSRPTKNEQFF.

The chain is built from TRBV6-2 or TRBV6-3 and TRBJ2-7; as DNA is missing, the TRBD1 call by TCRdb cannot be tested. The CDR3 contains 21 residues. From germline, CDR1 is MNHEY and CDR2 SVGEGT. The chain's CDR3 is CASSITRVQRGPLINPYEQYF.

The V gene is TRBV25-1, the J gene TRBJ1-1. CDR3 length: 14 amino acids. Germline values: CDR1 MGHDK, CDR2 SYGVNS. The CDR3 reads CASSQGWMNTEAFF.

V gene TRBV12-3 or TRBV12-4 combines with J gene TRBJ1-1; no DNA is available, so the TRBD1 call from TCRdb remains unchecked. This CDR3 has 13 residues. CDR3 amino acids: CASSTLTGPEAFF.

This sequence joins TRBV15 and TRBJ1-2. The CDR3 runs 14 residues. Germline V gives CDR1 LNHNV, CDR2 YYDKDF (reference sequence). The CDR3 sequence is CATSRGYEKYGYTF.

The V and J genes are TRBV4-3 and TRBJ1-4; no DNA is available, so the TRBD1 call from TCRdb remains unchecked. The CDR3 has 19 amino acids. Germline V CDR1 and CDR2: LGHNA, YSLEER. The CDR3 sequence is CASSQERSGTGFQNEKLFF.

V gene TRBV4-1 combines with J gene TRBJ2-2. CDR3 length: 16 residues. Germline lookup yields CDR1 MGHRA and CDR2 YSYEKL. The CDR3 here is CASSLNHGAYTGELFF.

The genes are TRBV12-3 or TRBV12-4 and TRBJ2-5; the TCRdb call, TRBD2, lacks DNA for checking. The CDR3 is 15 residues long. The CDR3 is CASTRSGGAVKTQYF.

This sequence joins TRBV20-1 and TRBJ2-3; absent DNA, TCRdb's TRBD2 call cannot be checked. The CDR3 length is 14 residues. CDR1 DFQATT and CDR2 SNEGSKA come from the germline V gene (reference sequence). CDR3 residues: CSARGLGYTDTQYF.